The rows below give T cell receptor beta chains drawn from one sample of a study of OX40 agonist ivuxolimab in advanced cancers. The method was immunoSEQ multiplex PCR; TCRdb's version includes in-frame clones alone and lacks a portion of them. This sample yields some 70,000 clones, of which more than 80% are seen a single time; about 2.7% belongs to the top ten. The material was CD4+ or CD8+ T cells sorted from blood, obtained in a trial of the OX40 agonist ivuxolimab. The source is an adult with an advanced solid tumor such as melanoma, head and neck, liver or kidney cancer. Both conserved end residues are part of each CDR3. Fields, in order: clone size, D gene, V gene, J gene, CDR3 protein, CDR3 DNA. D genes are given only for firm matches. The size field is filled for only some rows; it gives once, few, many or a size class.

.,.,TRBV28,TRBJ2-3,CASSLLWVTTDTQYF,TGTGCCAGCAGTCTCCTCTGGGTTACCACAGATACGCAGTATTTT
.,TRBD1,TRBV5-4,TRBJ2-7,CASSLDRPSYEQYF,TGTGCCAGCAGCCTGGACAGGCCATCCTACGAGCAGTACTTC
.,TRBD1,TRBV6-6,TRBJ2-1,CASSYSDRVNEQFF,TGTGCCAGCAGTTACTCGGACAGGGTGAATGAGCAGTTCTTC
.,.,TRBV7-9,TRBJ2-5,CASSFQETQYF,TGTGCCAGCAGCTTCCAAGAGACCCAGTACTTC
.,.,TRBV6-1,TRBJ1-2,CASSPGNPLRYGYTF,TGTGCCAGCAGCCCAGGGAACCCTTTGCGCTATGGCTACACCTTC
.,TRBD1,TRBV2,TRBJ1-5,CASGEGQNSNQPQHF,TGTGCCAGCGGGGAGGGACAGAATAGCAATCAGCCCCAGCATTTT
few,.,TRBV4-1,TRBJ1-5,CASSPGSEGHNQPQHF,TGCGCCAGCAGCCCTGGCAGTGAGGGCCACAATCAGCCCCAGCATTTT
once,TRBD1,TRBV5-6,TRBJ2-3,CASSGGQGALGTQYF,TGTGCCAGCAGCGGGGGACAGGGGGCGCTGGGTACGCAGTATTTT
.,TRBD1,TRBV5-1,TRBJ1-2,CASSPGRGGGYTF,TGCGCCAGCAGCCCTGGCAGGGGGGGTGGCTACACCTTC
.,TRBD2,TRBV28,TRBJ2-1,CASRFGSGVGNEQFF,TGTGCCAGCAGGTTCGGCAGCGGGGTTGGTAATGAGCAGTTCTTC
.,.,TRBV6-1,TRBJ2-7,CASSVSRTGTYEQYF,TGTGCCAGCAGTGTCTCCCGAACAGGGACCTACGAGCAGTACTTC
.,.,TRBV19,TRBJ2-2,CASSTQKNTGELFF,TGTGCCAGTAGTACTCAGAAAAACACCGGGGAGCTGTTTTTT
.,TRBD1,TRBV28,TRBJ1-2,CASSLPGAGQGSRIYGYTF,TGTGCCAGCAGTTTACCGGGGGCGGGACAGGGTTCCCGGATCTATGGCTACACCTTC
.,.,TRBV11-3,TRBJ2-1,CASSQTDNEQFF,TGTGCCAGCAGCCAAACAGACAATGAGCAGTTCTTC
few,TRBD2,TRBV7-3,TRBJ2-3,CASSPKAGGGTDTQYF,TGTGCCAGCAGCCCAAAAGCGGGGGGCGGCACAGATACGCAGTATTTT
.,TRBD1,TRBV2,TRBJ1-1,CASGTDEGTEAFF,TGTGCCAGCGGGACAGACGAAGGCACTGAAGCTTTCTTT
once,.,TRBV5-4,TRBJ2-5,CASSSQGGQETQYF,TGTGCCAGCAGCTCCCAGGGCGGCCAAGAGACCCAGTACTTC
.,TRBD1,TRBV18,TRBJ1-4,CASSSKGQVEINEKLFF,TGTGCCAGCTCATCAAAAGGACAGGTGGAAATAAATGAAAAACTGTTTTTT
.,TRBD1,TRBV10-1,TRBJ2-3,CASSGQGTDTQYF,TGCGCCAGCAGCGGACAGGGGACAGATACGCAGTATTTT
.,TRBD1,TRBV18,TRBJ1-1,CASSPQFLQGGTEAFF,TGTGCCAGCTCACCACAATTTCTGCAGGGGGGGACTGAAGCTTTCTTT
.,.,TRBV6-6,TRBJ1-5,CASTVEGVGQPQHF,TGTGCCAGCACGGTGGAAGGGGTGGGGCAGCCCCAGCATTTT
.,.,TRBV19,TRBJ1-1,CASNTGARTEAFF,TGTGCCAGTAATACCGGGGCGCGTACTGAAGCTTTCTTT
.,.,TRBV7-9,TRBJ2-3,CASSFVLRSGTTDTQYF,TGTGCCAGCAGCTTCGTCCTTCGCTCAGGGACCACAGATACGCAGTATTTT
.,.,TRBV5-1,TRBJ2-3,CASSSRSLVTSTDTQYF,TGCGCCAGCAGCTCCAGGTCGTTAGTTACTAGCACAGATACGCAGTATTTT